This TCR beta chain originates from a study of T cell repertoires in cytomegalovirus infection. Study-wide context: As its CMV epitopes, the study selected recently identified HLA-C-restricted and well-studied HLA-B-restricted targets. Indications came from public TCR beta signatures; they pointed to CMV infection and to a matching HLA type. The study, taken as a whole, reports: Pooled public TCR beta family frequency picked out CMV carriers with the relevant HLA. The study found HLA-C-restricted CMV-specific TCR beta clonotypes dominating the ex vivo response.

Germline CDR1 SGHTA, CDR2 FQGNSA. This CDR3 is 13 amino acids long. On this clonotype: Its specificity is not known. An end of the junction differs from the germline gene, which may be a read error.

Via MiXCR, TCRdb re-called the reads, giving one row per CDR3 protein. The table has about 770,000 distinct CDR3 sequences, under 35% seen once. V and J are TRBV7-2 and TRBJ2-3; D is uncertain. The sample in question was cultured CD8+ T cells from PBMCs, obtained from culture after CMV antigen stimulation. The TCR originated in a human donor in good health (CMV status not recorded). Some clones in this sample may be carry-over from other donors' samples. CDR3 amino acids: CASSFASTDTQCF. CDR3 bases: TGTGCCAGCAGCTTCGCCAGCACAGATACGCAGTGTTTT.